What follows is one T cell receptor beta chain and its context. Under the authors' procedure: Scientists estimated how many nucleated cells there were by amplifying reference gene primers. TCRdb's table, derived via immunoSEQ multiplex PCR, lists solely in-frame clones and lacks some. V and J calls and clone size are those listed in that table; D and trimming were worked out from the DNA. This sample carries about 76,000 clones, 65% to 90% of them seen once, and the ten largest clones take roughly a sixth. The V gene's germline CDR1 is LGHDT and CDR2 YNNKEL (reference sequence). This CDR3 spans 17 amino acids. Losses at the gene ends were 3 bases for V and 6 bases for J; bases not matched to a gene: 10. These data come from a study of blood T cell repertoires in COVID-19. For the study at large: Samples of COVID-19 (acute and convalescent) were obtained from the United States, Italy and Spain. T cells, B-cell-depleted T cells, or PBMCs supplied cDNA or gDNA.

The rearrangement links TRBV3-1 (or the pseudogene TRBV3-2) to TRBJ2-1; 11 bases align to TRBD2. The sequenced material came from peripheral blood. This TCR came from a human donor in a cohort sampled during active COVID-19. The CDR3 loop reads CASSQSPGTSGSNEQFF. As DNA, the CDR3 is TGTGCCAGCAGCCAGTCCCCCGGGACTAGCGGATCCAATGAGCAGTTCTTC.